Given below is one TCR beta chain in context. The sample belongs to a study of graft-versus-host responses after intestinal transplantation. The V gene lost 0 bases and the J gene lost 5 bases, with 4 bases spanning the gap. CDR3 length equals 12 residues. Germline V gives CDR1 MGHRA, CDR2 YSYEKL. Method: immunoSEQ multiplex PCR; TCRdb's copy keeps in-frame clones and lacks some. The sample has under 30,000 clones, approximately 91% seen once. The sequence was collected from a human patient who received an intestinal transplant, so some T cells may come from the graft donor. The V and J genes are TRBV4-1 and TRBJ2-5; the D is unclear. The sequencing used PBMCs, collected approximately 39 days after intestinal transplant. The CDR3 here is CASSQDEETQYF. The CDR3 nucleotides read TGCGCCAGCAGCCAAGATGAGGAGACCCAGTACTTC.